This entry lists 8 T cell receptor beta chains sequenced from one sample in a study of T cells expressing NK-cell markers. From its re-call of the 5' RACE reads, TCRdb lists each CDR3 protein once, without DNA. The table lists around 470,000 distinct CDR3 sequences. Sequencing was carried out using blood T cells: a sorted CD56 or NKG2C T cell subset, CD4+ or CD8+ T cells, or bulk PBMC T cells (not recorded which). The receptors were gathered from a woman aged 45-65 years in good health.

CDR3 protein: CASSWDRPGGSYMNTEAFF. The chain has TRBV12-3 or TRBV12-4 and TRBJ1-1; TCRdb lists TRBD1, though no DNA is available to test this call. The CDR3 is made up of 19 amino acids.

The chain uses TRBV11-2 and TRBJ2-1; as DNA is missing, the TRBD2 call by TCRdb cannot be tested. CDR3 length: 18 amino acids. Germline values: CDR1 SGHAT, CDR2 FQNNGV. The CDR3 here is CATRGLAGGKFAYNEQFF. The full variable domain, completed using reference TRBV11-2 and TRBJ2-1, is EAGVAQSPRYKIIEKRQSVAFWCNPISGHATLYWYQQILGQGPKLLIQFQNNGVVDDSQLPKDRFSAERLKGVDSTLKIQPAKLEDSAVYLCATRGLAGGKFAYNEQFFGPGTRLTVL.

The V gene is TRBV20-1, the J gene TRBJ2-1; TCRdb names TRBD2, which stays unverified in the absence of DNA. This CDR3 has 14 residues. CDR1 is DFQATT, CDR2 SNEGSKA, per germline (reference sequence). CDR3 region: CSAREAGGLRSQFF.

The chain combines TRBV24-1 with TRBJ2-1; TCRdb returns TRBD1, unconfirmable since there is no DNA. CDR1 is KGHDR and CDR2 is SFDVKD in the germline V gene. This CDR3 has 14 residues. The chain's CDR3 is CATSDTKQDNEQFF.

The gene calls are TRBV2 and TRBJ2-1; TCRdb indicates TRBD1, and absent DNA this call remains unverified. The CDR3 length is 14 residues. CDR1 and CDR2 (germline): SNHLY, FYNNEI. CDR3 loop: CASWDPRLGNEQFF.

The CDR3 region is CATSGGHLRGTGELFF. The V gene is TRBV24-1, the J gene TRBJ2-2; there is no DNA to check the TCRdb D call of TRBD1. Germline CDR1 KGHDR, CDR2 SFDVKD. This CDR3 is built from 16 residues.

The rearrangement links TRBV6-4 to TRBJ2-1; the TRBD2 assignment by TCRdb is unverifiable without DNA. This CDR3 region has 15 residues. Per germline, CDR1 MRHNA and CDR2 SNTAGT. The CDR3 spells CASSYTSSSYNEQFF.

V usage is TRBV5-4 and J usage is TRBJ2-2; the D gene TCRdb calls, TRBD2, cannot be checked with no DNA. Germline V gene data show CDR1 as SGHNT and CDR2 as YYREEE (reference sequence). The CDR3 extends over 16 amino acids. The CDR3 spells CASSSTSGRRTGELFF. Using reference TRBV5-4 and TRBJ2-2 for the parts outside the CDR3, the full variable domain is ETGVTQSPTHLIKTRGQQVTLRCSSQSGHNTVSWYQQALGQGPQFIFQYYREEENGRGNFPPRFSGLQFPNYSSELNVNALELDDSALYLCASSSTSGRRTGELFFGEGSRLTVL.